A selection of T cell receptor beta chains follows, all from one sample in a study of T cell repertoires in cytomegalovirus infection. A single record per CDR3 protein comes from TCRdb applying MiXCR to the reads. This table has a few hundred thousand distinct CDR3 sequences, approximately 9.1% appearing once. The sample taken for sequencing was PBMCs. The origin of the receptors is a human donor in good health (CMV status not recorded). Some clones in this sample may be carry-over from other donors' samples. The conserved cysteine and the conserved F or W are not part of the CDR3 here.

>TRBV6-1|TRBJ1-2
ATSRPRGNVNGYT
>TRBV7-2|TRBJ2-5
ASSSRTSGVQETQY
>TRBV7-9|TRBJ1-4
ASSIPNEGSEKLF
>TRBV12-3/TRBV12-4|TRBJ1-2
ASRFQTGGGYT
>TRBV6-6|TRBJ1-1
ASSYGRGSDTEAF
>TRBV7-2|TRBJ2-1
ASSLAGGAGGYNEQF
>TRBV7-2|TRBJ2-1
ASIKQGYNEQF
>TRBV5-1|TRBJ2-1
ASSLVGRGEQF
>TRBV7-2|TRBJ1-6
ASSLAPDSPLH
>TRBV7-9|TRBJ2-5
ASSILGTGIQETQY
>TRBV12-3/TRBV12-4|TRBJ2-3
ATGDGSDTQY
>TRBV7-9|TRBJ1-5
ASSPKRKTFGNQPQH
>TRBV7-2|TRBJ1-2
ASSASGTGINGYT
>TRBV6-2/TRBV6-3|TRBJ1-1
ASSAIGERGTEAF
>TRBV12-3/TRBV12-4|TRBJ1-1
ASRGPFTEAF
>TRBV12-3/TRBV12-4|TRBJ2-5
ASSQQGKETQY
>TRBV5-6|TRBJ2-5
ASIPAGGGETQY
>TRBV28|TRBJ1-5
ASMALSSNQPQH
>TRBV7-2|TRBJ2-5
ASSLVWGQQETQY
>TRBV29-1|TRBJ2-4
SVESGAKNIQY
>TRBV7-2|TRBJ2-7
ASSLWTDIGEQY
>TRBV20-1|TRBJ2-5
SALDRVSSETQY
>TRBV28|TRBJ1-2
ASRAAGTDYGYT
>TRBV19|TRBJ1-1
ASSIDGQGTVFGAF
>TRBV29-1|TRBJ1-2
SVEDTGQPYGYT
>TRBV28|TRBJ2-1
ASSLRTAEKF
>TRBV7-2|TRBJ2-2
ASSFKTGGTGELF
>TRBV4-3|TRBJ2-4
ASSQITGSGNIQY
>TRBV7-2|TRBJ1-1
ASSLDRDNTEAF
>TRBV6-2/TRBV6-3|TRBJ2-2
ASTKETGGANTGELF
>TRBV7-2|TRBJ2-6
ASSLWGANVLT
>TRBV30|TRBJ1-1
ALGGTSAF
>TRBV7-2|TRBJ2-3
ASSLDGGISTDTQY
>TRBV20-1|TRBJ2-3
SASGTSGSTDTQY
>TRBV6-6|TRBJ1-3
ASSSPTSGNTIY
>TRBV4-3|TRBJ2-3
ASSQVPPGLAGADTQY
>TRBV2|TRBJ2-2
ASLGTGTATGELF
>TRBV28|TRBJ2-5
ASSRQEETQY
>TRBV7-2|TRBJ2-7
ASSPIGRPSGGYEQY
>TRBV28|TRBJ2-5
ASRKTQGGETQY
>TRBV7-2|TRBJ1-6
ASSSTGGISPLH
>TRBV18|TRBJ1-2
ASSPGLGNYGYT
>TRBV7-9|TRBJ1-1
ASSLGLQGKTEAF
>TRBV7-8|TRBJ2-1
ASSDGTGGSNEQF
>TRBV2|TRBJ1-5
ASSYGTGDYQPQH
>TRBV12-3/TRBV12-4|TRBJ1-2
ASSLDRDYGYT
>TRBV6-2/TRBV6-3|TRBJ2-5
ASSTIRGRTQY
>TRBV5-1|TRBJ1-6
ASSPSGTGVFRNNSPLH
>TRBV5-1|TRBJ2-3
ASSMSDPILDTQY
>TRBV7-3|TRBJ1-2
ASRTGQGRGGYT
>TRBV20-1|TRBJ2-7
SARWSGVDEQY
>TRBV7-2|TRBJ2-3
ASIQSGTGFTDTQY
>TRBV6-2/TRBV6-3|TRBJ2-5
ASSSYDRIQETQY
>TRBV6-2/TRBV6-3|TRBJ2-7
ASSYTGPSYEQY
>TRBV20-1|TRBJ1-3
SLMGPARVTGNTIY